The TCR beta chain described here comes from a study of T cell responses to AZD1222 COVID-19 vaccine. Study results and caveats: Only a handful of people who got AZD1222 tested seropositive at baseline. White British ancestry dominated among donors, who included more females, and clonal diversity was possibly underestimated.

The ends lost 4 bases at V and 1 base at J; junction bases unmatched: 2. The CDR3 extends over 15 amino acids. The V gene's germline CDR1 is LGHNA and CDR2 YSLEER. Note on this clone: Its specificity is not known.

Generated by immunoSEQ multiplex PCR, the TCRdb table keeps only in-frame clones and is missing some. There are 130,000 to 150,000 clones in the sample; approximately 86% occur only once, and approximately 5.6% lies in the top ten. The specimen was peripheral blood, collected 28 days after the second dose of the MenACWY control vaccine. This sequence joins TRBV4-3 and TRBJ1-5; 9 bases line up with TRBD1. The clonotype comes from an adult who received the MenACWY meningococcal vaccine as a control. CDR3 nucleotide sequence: TGCGCCAGCAGCCTTGACAGGGGGAGCAATCAGCCCCAGCATTTT. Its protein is CASSLDRGSNQPQHF.